Each of the 32 T cell receptor beta chains below was sequenced from the same sample in a study of shared clonotypes between healthy human individuals. TCRdb's copy holds only in-frame clones and misses some; the assay was immunoSEQ multiplex PCR. The table has approximately 940,000 clones, over 75% seen once. Sequencing was performed on memory CD4+ T cells sorted from blood. Subset defined: CD45RA-negative fraction. Every receptor here comes from a man aged 18-30 years in good health.

This clone was counted once. J is TRBJ1-2 and V is TRBV5-6; TRBD1 matches at 8 bases. There are 16 residues in the CDR3. Per germline, CDR1 SGHDT and CDR2 YYEEEE. V lost 4 bases, J lost 4 bases, and 12 bases stayed unmatched. The CDR3 region has the DNA TGTGCCAGCAGCCAACCACAGGGGGACCGCTCCTATGGCTACACCTTC. It yields the protein CASSQPQGDRSYGYTF.

This clone is a singleton in its sample. This chain joins TRBV18 and TRBJ2-7; the D gene is possibly TRBD1 (6 bases). CDR1 KGHSH and CDR2 LQKENI come from the germline V gene. This CDR3 is built from 13 residues. V lost 4 bases and J lost 6, with 13 bases in between. The CDR3 protein is CASSLDRRREQYF. The CDR3 DNA reads as TGTGCCAGCTCACTCGACAGGCGTCGCGAGCAGTACTTC.

The V and J genes are TRBV2 and TRBJ1-2; D is unclear. Looked up from germline, CDR1 is SNHLY and CDR2 is FYNNEI. The CDR3 covers 13 residues. The ends were cut back, 5 bases at V and 4 bases at J, with 11 bases in the middle. CDR3 DNA sequence: TGTGCCAGCAGTCCGAACCCCGGCTATGGCTACACCTTC. Protein sequence: CASSPNPGYGYTF.

V is TRBV7-8 and J is TRBJ1-6, with D possibly TRBD1 on 5 matching bases. The CDR3 is 15 amino acids. Looked up from germline, CDR1 is SGHVS and CDR2 is FQNEAQ. V gave up 5 bases and J gave up 10 bases, with 18 bases separating them. The CDR3: CASSAGRPSASPLHF. DNA of the CDR3: TGTGCCAGCAGCGCGGGACGGCCCTCTGCCTCACCCCTCCACTTT.

With regard to this clone: A much larger clone differs by one base, so this may be a read error. The chain combines TRBV29-1 with TRBJ2-7; TRBD2 matches at 7 bases. The V gene end was trimmed by 4 bases and the J gene end by 6 bases; junction bases not matched to a gene: 3. The CDR3 sequence is 11 residues long. CDR1 is SQVTM, CDR2 ANQGSEA, per germline. The CDR3 loop is CSVVWGGEQYF. Written as DNA, the CDR3 is TGCAGCGTTGTATGGGGGGGCGAGCAGTACTTC.

This chain joins TRBV6-1 and TRBJ1-1; D remains ambiguous. The CDR3 has 14 residues. Germline V CDR1 and CDR2: MNHNS, SASEGT. V lost 5 bases and J 1 base, leaving 11 bases between the germline ends. This CDR3 is CASSIRIGNTEAFF. CDR3 DNA sequence: TGTGCCAGCAGTATCAGAATCGGGAACACTGAAGCTTTCTTT.

This clone turned up a few times. The J gene is TRBJ2-5, the V gene TRBV28; TRBD2 aligns across 7 bases. V gave up 3 bases and J gave up 5 bases; unmatched junction bases: 6. The germline V gene encodes CDR1 MDHEN and CDR2 SYDVKM. CDR3 length equals 14 residues. The CDR3 region is CASSFKKGGETQYF. DNA for the CDR3: TGTGCCAGCAGTTTCAAGAAGGGAGGGGAGACCCAGTACTTC.

The chain is built from TRBV30 and TRBJ2-5; tentatively, D is TRBD2 (5 bases). Germline loops: CDR1 GTSNPN, CDR2 SVGIG (reference sequence). CDR3 length: 13 amino acids. V lost 1 base, J lost 7 bases, and 13 bases lay in between. In DNA form, the CDR3 reads TGTGCCTGGAGTGACTCCCAACTAGGGACCCAGTACTTC. The encoded protein is CAWSDSQLGTQYF. Together with reference TRBV30 and TRBJ2-5, the CDR3 gives the full variable domain: SQTIHQWPATLVQPVGSPLSLECTVEGTSNPNLYWYRQAAGRGLQLLFYSVGIGQISSEVPQNLSASRPQDRQFILSSKKLLLSDSGFYLCAWSDSQLGTQYFGPGTRLLVL.

Worth noting for this clone: Other DNA sequences in this sample translate to the same CDR3. The CDR3 DNA reads TGTGCCAGCAGTGATTTGGGCTCGGGCACAGATACGCAGTATTTT. Its protein is CASSDLGSGTDTQYF. The chain has TRBV2 and TRBJ2-3; D call uncertain. V was shortened by 3 bases and J by 1 base, with 11 bases between the two germline ends. CDR3 length: 15 amino acids. Germline V gives CDR1 SNHLY, CDR2 FYNNEI. The variable domain in full, completed from reference TRBV2 and TRBJ2-3, reads EPEVTQTPSHQVTQMGQEVILRCVPISNHLYFYWYRQILGQKVEFLVSFYNNEISEKSEIFDDQFSVERPDGSNFTLKIRSTKLEDSAMYFCASSDLGSGTDTQYFGPGTRLTVL.

This chain uses TRBV28 with TRBJ2-3; 12 nucleotides agree with TRBD2. This CDR3 spans 16 amino acids. CDR1 and CDR2 from the germline V gene are MDHEN and SYDVKM. V shed 6 bases, J shed 1 base, and the junction held 5 bases outside the gene matches. The CDR3 region is CASSRLAGAGTDTQYF. The DNA of the CDR3 is TGTGCCAGCAGCCGACTAGCGGGAGCTGGCACAGATACGCAGTATTTT.

This chain joins TRBV2 and TRBJ1-4; D gene unclear. The germline gives CDR1 SNHLY, CDR2 FYNNEI. Trimming stripped 4 bases from V and 3 bases from J, with 12 bases between. The CDR3 covers 15 residues. The CDR3 reads CASSVTRVANEKLFF. The CDR3 DNA reads TGTGCCAGCAGTGTGACGAGGGTAGCTAATGAAAAACTGTTTTTT. Based on the CDR3 plus reference TRBV2 and TRBJ1-4, the full variable domain is EPEVTQTPSHQVTQMGQEVILRCVPISNHLYFYWYRQILGQKVEFLVSFYNNEISEKSEIFDDQFSVERPDGSNFTLKIRSTKLEDSAMYFCASSVTRVANEKLFFGSGTQLSVL.

This clone was detected only a few times. The genes are TRBV5-6 and TRBJ1-1; TRBD1 aligns across 8 bases. The CDR3 totals 15 residues. Germline lookup yields CDR1 SGHDT and CDR2 YYEEEE. V gave up 0 bases and J gave up 6 bases; unmatched junction bases: 7. DNA for the CDR3: TGTGCCAGCAGCTTGGACAGGGGGGGAAGAGCTGAAGCTTTCTTT. It encodes CASSLDRGGRAEAFF.

Details on this clone: This likely stems from a read error, as it lies one base from a far larger clone. V and J are TRBV16 and TRBJ1-1, with D maybe TRBD1 (5 bases). The V end lost 2 bases, the J end lost 3 bases, and 7 bases lay between the germline ends. The V gene's germline CDR1 is KGHSY and CDR2 FQNENV. The CDR3 is 13 residues long. CDR3 bases: TGTGCCAGCAGCCAAGGCAGGGACACTGAAGCTTTCTTT. It specifies CASSQGRDTEAFF.

The gene calls are TRBV5-1 and TRBJ1-2, with 7 bases matching TRBD1. The CDR3 has 14 residues. Trimming cost V 2 bases and J 2 bases; bases outside gene matches: 3. Germline CDR1 reads SGHRS; CDR2 reads YFSETQ. This CDR3 is CASSLQGSNYGYTF. CDR3 nucleotide sequence: TGCGCCAGCAGCTTACAGGGGTCAAACTATGGCTACACCTTC.

This clone was seen repeatedly, ten times or more. The chain couples TRBV19 to TRBJ1-2; 9 nucleotides line up with TRBD1. The CDR3 length is 14 residues. The V gene's germline CDR1 is LNHDA and CDR2 SQIVND (reference sequence). J was trimmed by 4 bases and V by 8 bases; bases with no gene match: 8. The CDR3 DNA reads TGTGCCAGTCATCTGGGGACAGGGCCCTATGGCTACACCTTC. This translates into CASHLGTGPYGYTF.

V usage is TRBV30 and J usage is TRBJ1-5; the D gene is possibly TRBD1 (5 bases). The V and J ends lost 3 bases and 2 bases respectively, with 11 bases between them. The CDR3 is made up of 14 amino acids. Germline assignment: CDR1 GTSNPN and CDR2 SVGIG (reference sequence). CDR3 amino acids: CAWRETRGNQPQHF. In DNA, the CDR3 is TGTGCCTGGAGGGAGACCAGGGGCAATCAGCCCCAGCATTTT.

CDR3 loop: CASRPGTGAYEQYF. The CDR3 nucleotides are TGTGCCAGCAGACCCGGGACAGGGGCCTACGAGCAGTACTTC. The chain uses TRBV2 and TRBJ2-7, with TRBD1 matching 10 bases. This CDR3 contains 14 residues. Trimming cost V 6 bases and J 2 bases; bases outside gene matches: 4. CDR1 and CDR2 (germline): SNHLY, FYNNEI.

Only a few counts were recorded for this clone. This chain uses TRBV2 with TRBJ1-2; weak D call: TRBD1 (6 bases). The germline V gene has CDR1 SNHLY and CDR2 FYNNEI. This CDR3 is 12 amino acids long. With 7 bases removed from V and 8 bases from J, the gap between germline ends came to 14 bases. CDR3 coding DNA: TGTGCCAGCACCCTCACAGGGTACGGCTACACCTTC. Its protein is CASTLTGYGYTF.

The chain employs TRBV28 and TRBJ2-5; 9 bases fit TRBD1. The CDR3 extends over 14 amino acids. The junction had 4 bases not matched to a gene; V was cut back by 7 bases and J by 1 base. Per germline, CDR1 MDHEN and CDR2 SYDVKM. CDR3 sequence (DNA): TGTGCCAGCATGACAGGGGGATCCCAAGAGACCCAGTACTTC. It codes for CASMTGGSQETQYF.

The V and J genes are TRBV27 and TRBJ2-7; D uncertain. Per germline, CDR1 MNHEY and CDR2 SMNVEV (reference sequence). V was cut by 4 bases and J by 6 bases, with 22 bases left in between. This CDR3 comprises 16 residues. The DNA of the CDR3 is TGTGCCAGCAGTTCCCAGACGAGCGTGAAAAGATCCGAGCAGTACTTC. This encodes CASSSQTSVKRSEQYF.

The J gene is TRBJ2-5, the V gene TRBV4-2; 12 nucleotides align to TRBD2. This CDR3 region has 19 residues. Germline loops: CDR1 LGHNA, CDR2 YNFKEQ. V shed 0 bases and J 2 bases; nucleotides not matched to a gene: 10. For the CDR3, the DNA is TGTGCCAGCAGCCAAGATCTAAGCCTAGCGGGGGGGGAGCAAGAGACCCAGTACTTC. Amino acids: CASSQDLSLAGGEQETQYF.

For this clone: This same CDR3 is encoded by further DNA sequences in the sample. The V gene is TRBV6-1, the J gene TRBJ1-5; TRBD1 matches 9 bases. Germline V gene lookup returns CDR1 MNHNS and CDR2 SASEGT. The CDR3 consists of 14 residues. Trimming took 5 bases from V and 5 from J; bases not matched to a gene: 4. The CDR3 spells CASSTGGAYQPQHF. Here the CDR3 DNA reads TGTGCCAGCAGTACAGGGGGCGCTTATCAGCCCCAGCATTTT.

The rearrangement joins TRBV7-9 to TRBJ1-2; D gene unclear. Deletions cut 5 bases from V and 4 bases from J, with 11 bases between. The germline V gene encodes CDR1 SEHNR and CDR2 FQNEAQ (reference sequence). The length of the CDR3 is 13 residues. The CDR3 is CASSPVVGYGYTF. The CDR3, as DNA: TGTGCCAGCAGCCCGGTTGTGGGCTATGGCTACACCTTC.

The rearrangement joins TRBV5-1 to TRBJ2-3; D may match TRBD1 or TRBD2 (5 bases each). The CDR3 contains 12 residues. Deletions cut 5 bases from V and 6 bases from J, with 10 bases between. Germline CDR1 is SGHRS and CDR2 is YFSETQ. In DNA, the CDR3 is TGCGCCAGCAGGGGATGGGGGGATACGCAGTATTTT. Protein: CASRGWGDTQYF.

This clone occurred once. The chain carries TRBV7-8 and TRBJ1-1; the D gene is possibly TRBD1 (6 bases). This CDR3 is 12 amino acids long. Between the trimmed V and J ends, which lost 6 bases and 6 bases, there was a span of 11 bases. Germline V lookup: CDR1 SGHVS, CDR2 FQNEAQ. The CDR3 DNA reads as TGTGCCAGCAGAACAGGGACTGCTGAAGCTTTCTTT. It encodes CASRTGTAEAFF. The full variable domain, in which reference TRBV7-8 and TRBJ1-1 provide the parts outside the CDR3, is GAGVSQSPRYKVAKRGQDVALRCDPISGHVSLFWYQQALGQGPEFLTYFQNEAQLDKSGLPSDRFFAERPEGSVSTLKIQRTQQEDSAVYLCASRTGTAEAFFGQGTRLTVV.

This chain's CDR3 is CASSITWTGSFGYTF. The CDR3 DNA reads as TGTGCCAGTAGTATCACTTGGACAGGGAGTTTTGGCTACACCTTC. The gene calls are TRBV19 and TRBJ1-2; 8 bases align to TRBD1. Germline trimming cut 3 bases from V and 7 bases from J; bases unmatched to any gene: 10. The CDR3 length is 15 residues. The germline gives CDR1 LNHDA, CDR2 SQIVND (reference sequence).

The chain carries TRBV2 and TRBJ2-3, with 10 bases lining up with TRBD2. Germline CDR1 and CDR2: SNHLY and FYNNEI. This CDR3 is 15 amino acids long. J lost 5 bases, V lost 5 bases, and 7 bases had no gene match. In DNA, the CDR3 is TGTGCCAGCAGTTTATTAGCGGGGGGCCTAGATACGCAGTATTTT. Protein product: CASSLLAGGLDTQYF.

This clone was recorded many times. The chain uses TRBV27 and TRBJ1-1; 7 positions agree with TRBD1. Germline V gene sequence: CDR1 MNHEY, CDR2 SMNVEV (reference sequence). The CDR3 sequence is 15 residues long. The ends lost 4 bases at V and 0 bases at J; junction bases unmatched: 5. DNA of the CDR3: TGTGCCAGCAGTTCCGGACAGGCGATGAACACTGAAGCTTTCTTT. As protein: CASSSGQAMNTEAFF.

V usage is TRBV28 and J usage is TRBJ1-5; maybe TRBD1 (6 bases). The CDR3 extends over 14 amino acids. The germline CDR1 and CDR2 sequences are MDHEN and SYDVKM. V lost 7 bases to trimming and J lost 5 bases, with 15 bases between them. DNA of the CDR3: TGTGCCAGCACCCCAAGGGGGGAGGATCAGCCCCAGCATTTT. Its translation: CASTPRGEDQPQHF.

The DNA of the CDR3 is TGTGCCAGCAGCTTGTTACTAAGCTCCTACGAGCAGTACTTC. This translates into CASSLLLSSYEQYF. The V gene is TRBV5-5, the J gene TRBJ2-7; no reliable D call. Germline V lookup: CDR1 SGHKS, CDR2 YYEKEE (reference sequence). The V end lost 1 base, the J end lost 0 bases, and 8 bases lay between the germline ends. The CDR3 is made up of 14 amino acids.

CDR3 residues: CASRGGLAVYNEQFF. The CDR3 nucleotides read TGCGCCAGCAGGGGGGGACTAGCGGTCTACAATGAGCAGTTCTTC. This rearrangement joins TRBV5-1 to TRBJ2-1; TRBD2 agrees at 11 bases. Trimming cost V 5 bases and J 3 bases; bases outside gene matches: 4. This CDR3 spans 15 amino acids. CDR1 is SGHRS, CDR2 YFSETQ, per germline.

The chain couples TRBV5-4 to TRBJ2-1; 13 nucleotides line up with TRBD2. This CDR3 spans 19 amino acids. J was trimmed by 0 bases and V by 4 bases; bases with no gene match: 10. CDR1 is SGHNT, CDR2 YYREEE, per germline (reference sequence). DNA for the CDR3: TGTGCCAGCAGCAGGGGACTAGCGGGATTGACGAGCTCCTACAATGAGCAGTTCTTC. Encoded protein: CASSRGLAGLTSSYNEQFF.